This T cell receptor beta chain was documented in a study of cytomegalovirus exposure and HLA in healthy donors. PCR employed 60 Vbeta and 13 Jbeta primers. Produced via immunoSEQ multiplex PCR; TCRdb's table is partial and in-frame only. The sample lists approximately 180,000 clones, 81% occurring once. The germline gives CDR1 MNHEY, CDR2 SMNVEV (reference sequence). The V segment lost 2 bases and the J segment 5 bases; nucleotides outside the gene matches: 8. CDR3 length: 16 residues. The rearrangement uses TRBV27 and TRBJ2-7, with TRBD2 matching over 11 bases. The TCR originated in a man aged 18 to 29 in good health and CMV-seronegative. The sample comprised PBMCs. The CDR3 DNA is TGTGCCAGCAGTTTACGGCTAGCGGGAGGCCTCGACGAGCAGTACTTC. Translated: CASSLRLAGGLDEQYF.